Listed below are T cell receptor beta chains from one sample, sequenced in a study of T cells in Graves' hyperthyroidism and ophthalmopathy. TCRdb ran MiXCR on the multiplex PCR reads and lists one entry per CDR3 protein. Seen here are 600,000 to 700,000 distinct CDR3 sequences, under 15% observed once, and the top ten hold around 4.5%. The sequenced sample was blood. The receptor set was obtained from a woman in her thirties or forties with Graves' ophthalmopathy. The CDR3 runs from the conserved cysteine through the conserved F or W. Each record gives: CDR3 protein, CDR3 DNA, clone size, CDR3 length, D gene, J gene, V gene. The D gene is left open where the match is weak. Clone size is stated in some rows and not others, as once, few, many or a class when expanded.

CDR3aa: CSARDPGGGAHEQYF
CDR3nt: TGCAGTGCTAGAGATCCAGGAGGAGGGGCCCACGAGCAGTACTTC
abundance: many
len: 15
d_gene: -
j_gene: TRBJ2-7
v_gene: TRBV20-1

CDR3aa: CASRRTSGPEQFF
CDR3nt: TGTGCCAGCAGGAGGACTAGCGGACCTGAGCAGTTCTTC
abundance: few
len: 13
d_gene: TRBD2
j_gene: TRBJ2-1
v_gene: TRBV2

CDR3aa: CASSFLSIGEQFF
CDR3nt: TGTGCCAGCAGTTTTTTGAGTATTGGTGAGCAGTTCTTC
abundance: few
len: 13
d_gene: -
j_gene: TRBJ2-1
v_gene: TRBV12-3/TRBV12-4

CDR3aa: CAWGAGGDETQYF
CDR3nt: TGTGCCTGGGGCGCAGGGGGCGACGAGACCCAGTACTTC
abundance: many
len: 13
d_gene: TRBD1
j_gene: TRBJ2-5
v_gene: TRBV30

CDR3aa: CSVVGGSYEQYF
CDR3nt: TGCAGCGTTGTAGGTGGTAGCTACGAGCAGTACTTC
abundance: many
len: 12
d_gene: -
j_gene: TRBJ2-7
v_gene: TRBV29-1

CDR3aa: CASSFLGLGRVGLETQYF
CDR3nt: TGCGCCAGCAGTTTCCTCGGGCTAGGGAGGGTCGGTCTGGAGACCCAGTACTTC
abundance: few
len: 18
d_gene: TRBD2
j_gene: TRBJ2-5
v_gene: TRBV12-3/TRBV12-4

CDR3aa: CASSHPGVPQPQHF
CDR3nt: TGTGCCAGCAGTCACCCAGGGGTCCCGCAGCCCCAGCATTTT
abundance: few
len: 14
d_gene: -
j_gene: TRBJ1-5
v_gene: TRBV27

CDR3aa: CASSPGLSEELFF
CDR3nt: TGTGCCAGCAGTCCGGGACTGTCGGAGGAGCTGTTTTTT
abundance: few
len: 13
d_gene: -
j_gene: TRBJ2-2
v_gene: TRBV27

CDR3aa: CASSQSTGGLEGANVLTF
CDR3nt: TGTGCCAGCAGCCAGTCGACAGGGGGCTTGGAAGGGGCCAACGTCCTGACTTTC
abundance: -
len: 18
d_gene: TRBD1
j_gene: TRBJ2-6
v_gene: TRBV4-2

CDR3aa: CASSRNENAEAFF
CDR3nt: TGTGCCAGCAGCCGCAATGAGAACGCTGAAGCTTTCTTT
abundance: -
len: 13
d_gene: -
j_gene: TRBJ1-1
v_gene: TRBV7-3

CDR3aa: CASSVAPGTGLGETQYF
CDR3nt: TGTGCCAGCAGCGTAGCTCCCGGGACAGGGCTGGGCGAGACCCAGTACTTC
abundance: many
len: 17
d_gene: TRBD1
j_gene: TRBJ2-5
v_gene: TRBV9

CDR3aa: CASRVDVQETQYF
CDR3nt: TGTGCCAGCAGGGTGGACGTACAAGAGACCCAGTACTTC
abundance: many
len: 13
d_gene: -
j_gene: TRBJ2-5
v_gene: TRBV2

CDR3aa: CASSESGTGSDEQYF
CDR3nt: TGTGCCAGCAGTGAATCCGGGACAGGGTCTGATGAGCAGTACTTC
abundance: -
len: 15
d_gene: TRBD1
j_gene: TRBJ2-7
v_gene: TRBV2

CDR3aa: CASSETARSFQETQYF
CDR3nt: TGTGCCAGCAGTGAGACAGCCCGCTCCTTCCAAGAGACCCAGTACTTC
abundance: -
len: 16
d_gene: -
j_gene: TRBJ2-5
v_gene: TRBV2

CDR3aa: CAWSGGTGGFSTEAFF
CDR3nt: TGTGCCTGGAGTGGAGGGACAGGGGGCTTTAGCACTGAAGCTTTCTTT
abundance: many
len: 16
d_gene: TRBD1
j_gene: TRBJ1-1
v_gene: TRBV30

CDR3aa: CASSLRQYNQPQHF
CDR3nt: TGTGCCAGCAGCTTAAGACAGTACAATCAGCCCCAGCATTTT
abundance: many
len: 14
d_gene: -
j_gene: TRBJ1-5
v_gene: TRBV7-4

CDR3aa: CASSLQGGGSGELFF
CDR3nt: TGTGCCAGCAGCCTCCAGGGAGGAGGCTCCGGGGAGCTGTTTTTT
abundance: few
len: 15
d_gene: -
j_gene: TRBJ2-2
v_gene: TRBV7-2

CDR3aa: CASSEAGGGTEAFF
CDR3nt: TGCGCCAGCAGTGAGGCAGGCGGTGGCACTGAAGCTTTCTTT
abundance: many
len: 14
d_gene: -
j_gene: TRBJ1-1
v_gene: TRBV10-2

CDR3aa: CASSLVVGGLYEQYF
CDR3nt: TGTGCCAGCAGCTTAGTGGTGGGAGGGCTCTACGAGCAGTACTTC
abundance: many
len: 15
d_gene: TRBD2
j_gene: TRBJ2-7
v_gene: TRBV7-2

CDR3aa: CSVAGGSGYEQYF
CDR3nt: TGCAGCGTTGCGGGCGGGAGTGGTTACGAGCAGTACTTC
abundance: many
len: 13
d_gene: TRBD2
j_gene: TRBJ2-7
v_gene: TRBV29-1

CDR3aa: CSVGGQGAETQYF
CDR3nt: TGCAGCGTTGGCGGGCAGGGGGCAGAGACCCAGTACTTC
abundance: many
len: 13
d_gene: TRBD1
j_gene: TRBJ2-5
v_gene: TRBV29-1

CDR3aa: CASSSADRTYEQYF
CDR3nt: TGTGCCAGCAGTTCCGCGGATAGGACGTACGAGCAGTACTTC
abundance: -
len: 14
d_gene: -
j_gene: TRBJ2-7
v_gene: TRBV27

CDR3aa: CASSLAWGSTDTQYF
CDR3nt: TGTGCCAGCAGCTTAGCTTGGGGCAGCACAGATACGCAGTATTTT
abundance: few
len: 15
d_gene: -
j_gene: TRBJ2-3
v_gene: TRBV7-2

CDR3aa: CASSSPRQLNTEAFF
CDR3nt: TGCGCCAGCAGCTCCCCGAGACAACTCAACACTGAAGCTTTCTTT
abundance: few
len: 15
d_gene: -
j_gene: TRBJ1-1
v_gene: TRBV5-1

CDR3aa: CSGGELVETQYF
CDR3nt: TGCAGCGGCGGGGAGTTAGTAGAGACCCAGTACTTC
abundance: many
len: 12
d_gene: -
j_gene: TRBJ2-5
v_gene: TRBV29-1